The 14 T cell receptor beta chains below were found in one sample sequenced in a study of T cell responses to AZD1222 COVID-19 vaccine. Sequencing was performed with immunoSEQ multiplex PCR; in TCRdb, only in-frame clones are kept and a portion is missing. The profile shows roughly 120,000 clones, roughly nine tenths of them singletons. The sample here was peripheral blood, taken on day 0 of AZD1222 vaccination. Receptor source: an adult in good health.

This sequence joins TRBV19 and TRBJ2-7; maybe TRBD1 (5 bases). V lost 5 bases and J lost 2, with 7 bases in between. This CDR3 has 12 residues. The germline V gene encodes CDR1 LNHDA and CDR2 SQIVND (reference sequence). In nucleotides, the CDR3 is TGTGCCAGTAGTCAGGGTCCCTACGAGCAGTACTTC. This codes for CASSQGPYEQYF.

The DNA of the CDR3 is TGTGCCAGCAGCTTTAGCAGGGCCTACGAGCAGTACTTC. This encodes CASSFSRAYEQYF. The V call is TRBV7-2, the J call TRBJ2-7; D possibly corresponds to TRBD1 (5 bases). Trimming took off 3 bases at V and 2 bases at J, with 8 bases between the two ends. The CDR3 extends over 13 amino acids. Germline V CDR1 and CDR2: SGHTA, FQGNSA. Supplemented by reference TRBV7-2 and TRBJ2-7, the full variable domain reads GAGVSQSPSNKVTEKGKDVELRCDPISGHTALYWYRQSLGQGLEFLIYFQGNSAPDKSGLPSDRFSAERTGGSVSTLTIQRTQQEDSAVYLCASSFSRAYEQYFGPGTRLTVT.

The CDR3 nucleotides are TGTGCCATCAGTGAGTCCCGTAGCGGACAGGGTCCCTACAATGAGCAGTTCTTC. Amino acids: CAISESRSGQGPYNEQFF. The rearrangement uses TRBV10-3 and TRBJ2-1; 8 bases agree with TRBD1. The V gene's germline CDR1 is ENHRY and CDR2 SYGVKD. Unmatched junction bases numbered 9, after V lost 0 bases and J lost 2 bases. The CDR3 extends over 18 amino acids.

The CDR3 bases are TGTGCCAGCAGCCAAGAGGCCTCGAACACTGAAGCTTTCTTT. Amino acid sequence: CASSQEASNTEAFF. This chain connects TRBV3-1 (or the pseudogene TRBV3-2) to TRBJ1-1; D ambiguous. The CDR3 consists of 14 residues. The V and J ends lost 0 bases and 1 base respectively, with 6 bases between them. In germline, CDR1 is LGHDT, CDR2 YNNKEL (reference sequence).

This clone appeared a few times. V gene TRBV4-3 combines with J gene TRBJ1-5, with 8 positions matching TRBD1. The V gene end was trimmed by 0 bases and the J gene end by 10 bases; junction bases not matched to a gene: 23. The germline gives CDR1 LGHNA, CDR2 YSLEER. This CDR3 has 20 residues. CDR3 amino acids: CASSQDWRPGQEAQGGPQHF. The DNA of the CDR3 is TGCGCCAGCAGCCAAGATTGGCGACCGGGACAGGAGGCCCAGGGTGGACCCCAGCATTTT.

The chain uses TRBV27 and TRBJ2-5; D is possibly TRBD1 (6 bases). V was trimmed by 3 bases and J by 3 bases, leaving 11 bases between them. The CDR3 length is 14 residues. Germline CDR1 MNHEY, CDR2 SMNVEV (reference sequence). The CDR3 loop reads CASSFGTPEETQYF. The CDR3, as DNA: TGTGCCAGCAGTTTCGGGACACCTGAAGAGACCCAGTACTTC.

The genes are TRBV10-2 and TRBJ2-1; possibly TRBD1 for D (6 bases). This CDR3 has 16 residues. CDR1 and CDR2 from the germline V gene are WSHSY and SAAADI. V lost 0 bases, J lost 10 bases, and 19 bases lay in between. The CDR3 spells CASSESVTWGQWEQFF. As DNA, the CDR3 is TGCGCCAGCAGTGAGTCGGTGACATGGGGGCAATGGGAGCAGTTCTTC.

The rearrangement joins TRBV5-1 to TRBJ1-1, with 8 bases that match TRBD1. The CDR3 totals 14 residues. V gave up 4 bases and J gave up 11 bases; unmatched junction bases: 13. Germline assignment: CDR1 SGHRS and CDR2 YFSETQ. This CDR3 is CASSLQTGADVAFF. CDR3 sequence (DNA): TGCGCCAGCAGCCTCCAGACAGGGGCGGACGTCGCTTTCTTT.

The chain couples TRBV5-1 to TRBJ1-4; no clear D gene. Trimming took off 4 bases at V and 5 bases at J, with 9 bases between the two ends. CDR3 length: 13 residues. Germline CDR1 SGHRS, CDR2 YFSETQ. CDR3: CASSGWFNEKLFF. The CDR3 DNA reads as TGCGCCAGCAGCGGCTGGTTCAATGAAAAACTGTTTTTT.

Written as DNA, the CDR3 is TGTGCCACCAGCAGAGAATTGGGACGTCTCTTGGCATTCTACGAGCAGTACTTC. It specifies CATSRELGRLLAFYEQYF. J is TRBJ2-7 and V is TRBV15; D tentatively reads TRBD1 or TRBD2 (5 bases each). In germline, CDR1 is LNHNV, CDR2 YYDKDF (reference sequence). The V and J ends lost 0 bases and 3 bases respectively, with 21 bases between them. This CDR3 has 18 amino acids.

This chain uses TRBV10-1 with TRBJ1-5; TRBD1 might be the D (5 bases). The CDR3 loop spans 18 amino acids. The germline V and J ends were trimmed by 4 bases and 4 bases, with 23 bases remaining between them. Germline V lookup: CDR1 WNHNN, CDR2 SYGVQD (reference sequence). The CDR3 DNA reads as TGCGCCAGCAGTGTAGGGACGGCGGGTATCCTACGAAATCAGCCCCAGCATTTT. As protein: CASSVGTAGILRNQPQHF.

The rearrangement uses TRBV5-1 and TRBJ1-3; D gene uncertain. V was pared by 0 bases and J by 0 bases, with 10 bases between. Germline lookup yields CDR1 SGHRS and CDR2 YFSETQ. The CDR3 totals 16 residues. In DNA form, the CDR3 reads TGCGCCAGCAGCTTGGCAATGGGGAGCTCTGGAAACACCATATATTTT. As protein: CASSLAMGSSGNTIYF.

This clone was found once. The rearrangement links TRBV5-1 to TRBJ1-2, with 7 nucleotides matching TRBD1. V shed 4 bases and J 5 bases; nucleotides not matched to a gene: 5. The germline V gene encodes CDR1 SGHRS and CDR2 YFSETQ. This CDR3 region has 13 residues. CDR3 bases: TGCGCCAGCAGCGAGACAGGGATTTATGGCTACACCTTC. The encoded protein is CASSETGIYGYTF.

This clone was detected a few times. The rearrangement links TRBV5-4 to TRBJ1-2, with 7 bases fitting TRBD1. Looked up from germline, CDR1 is SGHNT and CDR2 is YYREEE (reference sequence). The CDR3 sequence is 15 residues long. V lost 2 bases and J lost 0; bases outside the gene matches: 4. Here the CDR3 DNA reads TGTGCCAGCAGCTTTACAGGGGCCACTAACTATGGCTACACCTTC. Amino acid sequence: CASSFTGATNYGYTF.